The TCR beta chain under discussion was sequenced for a study of Graves' ophthalmopathy and Graves' hyperthyroidism. Across the whole study: Upon initial diagnosis and before any treatment, peripheral blood was collected.

Amplification of the TCR beta CDR3 regions used RNA transcripts (as template). HTBI-primed first-round RT-PCR preceded second-round multiplex PCR. Each CDR3 protein is one row after TCRdb ran MiXCR on the multiplex PCR reads. Of a few hundred thousand distinct CDR3 sequences detected, roughly 20% appear once; the ten largest clones hold 2.5% to 3.5%. The V gene's germline CDR1 is LGHNT and CDR2 FRNRAP. This CDR3 is built from 12 residues. Trimming removed 1 base at V and 1 base at J, with 1 base between. The study excluded patients with other autoimmune diseases, uncontrolled infections, pregnancy or lactation. Thyroid ultrasound, orbital computed tomography, TRAb, serum thyroxine and clinical symptoms formed the basis of diagnosis. Ten or more counts support this clonotype. Its antigen is currently unknown. Regarding the study as a whole: Ophthalmopathy was separated from stable hyperthyroidism by a 13-signature model with 87.88% sensitivity and 75% to 83% specificity.

The chain has TRBV12-5 and TRBJ1-1; no definite D call. What was sequenced was peripheral blood. The clonotype comes from a woman aged 18-29 years with stable Graves' hyperthyroidism. CDR3 sequence (DNA): TGTGCTAGTGGTTTGGAGAACACTGAAGCTTTCTTT. This codes for CASGLENTEAFF.